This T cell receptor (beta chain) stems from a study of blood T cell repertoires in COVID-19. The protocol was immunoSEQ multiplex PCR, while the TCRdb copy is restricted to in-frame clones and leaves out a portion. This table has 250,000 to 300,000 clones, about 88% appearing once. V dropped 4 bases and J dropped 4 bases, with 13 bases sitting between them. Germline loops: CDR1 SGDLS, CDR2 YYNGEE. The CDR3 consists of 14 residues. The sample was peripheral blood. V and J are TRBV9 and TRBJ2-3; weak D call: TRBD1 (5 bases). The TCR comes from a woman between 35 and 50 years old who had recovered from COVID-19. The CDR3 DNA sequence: TGTGCCAGCAGCACCCCGACAGAGGCAGATACGCAGTATTTT. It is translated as CASSTPTEADTQYF.